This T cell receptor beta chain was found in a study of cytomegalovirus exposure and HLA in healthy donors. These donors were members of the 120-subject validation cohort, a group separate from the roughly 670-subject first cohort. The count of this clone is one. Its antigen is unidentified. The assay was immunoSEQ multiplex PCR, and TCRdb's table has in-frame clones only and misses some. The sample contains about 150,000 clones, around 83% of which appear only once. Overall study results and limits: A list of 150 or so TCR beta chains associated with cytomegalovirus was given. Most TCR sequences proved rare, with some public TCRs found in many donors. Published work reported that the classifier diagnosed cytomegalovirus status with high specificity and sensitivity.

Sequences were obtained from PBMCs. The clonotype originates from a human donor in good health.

The CDR3 DNA reads TGCGCCAGCAGCCACGACAGGCGGAACGAGCAGTACTTC. This encodes CASSHDRRNEQYF. The chain combines TRBV4-1 with TRBJ2-7; maybe TRBD1 (6 bases). The CDR3 has 13 residues. V was pared by 3 bases and J by 5 bases, with 11 bases between. The germline V gene has CDR1 MGHRA and CDR2 YSYEKL.